This TCR beta chain was profiled in a study of cytomegalovirus exposure and HLA in healthy donors. Study results and limitations: A list of about 160 TCR beta chains associated with cytomegalovirus was given. When analyzed later, a missense DCLRE1C variant was found to be linked to TCR beta V- and J-gene trimming.

Donors likely had unrecorded immune exposures despite being nominally healthy when sampled. Germline CDR1 is SGHDN and CDR2 is FVKESK. This CDR3 region has 16 residues. The junction had 8 bases not matched to a gene; V was cut back by 3 bases and J by 4 bases. About this clone itself: The antigen is not known.

Use of 60 Vbeta and 13 Jbeta primers characterized the PCR. The data were produced by immunoSEQ multiplex PCR, yet TCRdb's version contains in-frame clones alone and is incomplete. Here the sample spans some 190,000 clones, around 83% being singletons. This clonotype originated in a man aged 40-49 years in good health and CMV-seropositive. The rearrangement joins TRBV14 to TRBJ1-4; 7 bases align to TRBD1. Sequences were obtained from PBMCs. The CDR3 region has the DNA TGTGCCAGCAGCCAGGCGAGGGGGCGAGGTAATGAAAAACTGTTTTTT. As protein: CASSQARGRGNEKLFF. Combining the CDR3 with reference TRBV14 and TRBJ1-4 gives the whole variable domain EAGVTQFPSHSVIEKGQTVTLRCDPISGHDNLYWYRRVMGKEIKFLLHFVKESKQDESGMPNNRFLAERTGGTYSTLKVQPAELEDSGVYFCASSQARGRGNEKLFFGSGTQLSVL.